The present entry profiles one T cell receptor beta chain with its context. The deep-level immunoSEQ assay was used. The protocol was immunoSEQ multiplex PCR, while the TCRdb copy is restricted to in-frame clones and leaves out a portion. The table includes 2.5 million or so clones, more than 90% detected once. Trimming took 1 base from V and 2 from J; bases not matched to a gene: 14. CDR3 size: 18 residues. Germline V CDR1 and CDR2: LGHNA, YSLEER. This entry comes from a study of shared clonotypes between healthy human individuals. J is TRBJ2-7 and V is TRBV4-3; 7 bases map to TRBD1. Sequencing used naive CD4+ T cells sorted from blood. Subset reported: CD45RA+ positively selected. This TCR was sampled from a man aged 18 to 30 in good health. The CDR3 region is CASSQGREWDSPPYEQYF. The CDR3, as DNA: TGCGCCAGCAGCCAAGGTAGGGAATGGGACAGCCCTCCCTACGAGCAGTACTTC.